Listed below are T cell receptor beta chains from one sample, sequenced in a study of technical replicates of blood from a few donors. Generated by immunoSEQ multiplex PCR, the TCRdb table keeps only in-frame clones and is missing some. The sample has tens of thousands of clones, roughly nine tenths seen once. The sequenced material came from T cells isolated from PBMCs. Source of these receptors: a human donor in good health. CDR3s include the opening cysteine and the closing phenylalanine or tryptophan. Each record gives: V gene, D gene, clone size, J gene, CDR3 DNA, CDR3 protein. A D gene is named only where the DNA matches it firmly. A row's size may be missing; if present it is once, few, many or a size class.

>TRBV19|-|-|TRBJ2-1
TGTGCCAGTAGTACCTCTACGGTCCGGAATGAGCAGTTCTTC
CASSTSTVRNEQFF
>TRBV19|TRBD1|-|TRBJ2-1
TGTGCCAGTAGTCGGGGGACAGGGAACAATGAGCAGTTCTTC
CASSRGTGNNEQFF
>TRBV4-1|-|-|TRBJ1-1
TGCGCCAGCAGCCAGGAAAGGGGGAACACTGAAGCTTTCTTT
CASSQERGNTEAFF
>TRBV7-9|TRBD2|-|TRBJ2-2
TGTGCCAGCAGTTCACTAGCGGGGGGGCCGAGGGAGCTGTTTTTT
CASSSLAGGPRELFF
>TRBV15|-|-|TRBJ1-1
TGTGCCACCAGTTCGGGACTCCGATCTTTCTTT
CATSSGLRSFF
>TRBV6-6|-|-|TRBJ2-3
TGTGCCAGCAGTTACTCGGACAGACCCACAGATACGCAGTATTTT
CASSYSDRPTDTQYF
>TRBV4-2|TRBD1|-|TRBJ2-7
TGTGCCAGCAGTTCCGAGGGACAGGGCTACGAGCAGTACTTC
CASSSEGQGYEQYF
>TRBV5-1|-|-|TRBJ1-1
TGCGCCAGCAGCTTGGTTCGCGAAAGCCCGAACACTGAAGCTTTCTTT
CASSLVRESPNTEAFF
>TRBV5-1|-|few|TRBJ1-5
TGCGCCAGCAGCTTCTATAGCGAAGGGTGCAATCAGCCCCAGCATTTT
CASSFYSEGCNQPQHF
>TRBV5-1|TRBD2|-|TRBJ2-7
TGCGCCAGCAGCTTGGGAAGCGGGGAATACGAGCAGTACTTC
CASSLGSGEYEQYF
>TRBV19|TRBD1|-|TRBJ1-5
TGTGCCCGTAATACAGGGGGCCGGCATTTT
CARNTGGRHF
>TRBV6-5|-|-|TRBJ2-4
TGTGCCAGCAGGGGACACGGTGGCAAAAACATTCAGTACTTC
CASRGHGGKNIQYF
>TRBV7-9|TRBD1|-|TRBJ1-1
TGTGCCAGCAGCCATATTGGCGGGACAGGGATCATTAACACTGAAGCTTTCTTT
CASSHIGGTGIINTEAFF
>TRBV4-1|TRBD1|-|TRBJ2-1
TGCGCCAGCCGGGGACAGGGGCCGGTTGAGCAGTTCTTC
CASRGQGPVEQFF
>TRBV4-1|-|-|TRBJ2-2
TGCGCCAGCAGCCAACCGAATACAGGGACAGGGGAGCTGTTTTTT
CASSQPNTGTGELFF
>TRBV6-5|-|-|TRBJ2-3
TGTGCCAGCAGTAAGCGACAGAGCACAGATACGCAGTATTTT
CASSKRQSTDTQYF
>TRBV4-1|TRBD1|few|TRBJ1-1
TGCGCCAGCAGCCAGATGCCCGGGACAGGGGACGGGGGTGAAGCTTTCTTT
CASSQMPGTGDGGEAFF
>TRBV28|TRBD1|-|TRBJ2-5
TGTGCCAGCAGTTTCATCGGACAGGGAGGAGGGGAGACCCAGTACTTC
CASSFIGQGGGETQYF
>TRBV18|TRBD1|-|TRBJ2-7
TGTGCCAGCTCACCATCGGGGGCCGGACAGGGGGCCGAGCAGTACTTC
CASSPSGAGQGAEQYF
>TRBV6-6|TRBD1|-|TRBJ2-4
TGTGCCAGCAGGAGACAGGGAGCCAAAAACATTCAGTACTTC
CASRRQGAKNIQYF
>TRBV2|TRBD1|-|TRBJ1-2
TGTGCCAGCAGAGGGACAGGGCAAGGCTACACCTTC
CASRGTGQGYTF
>TRBV2|-|-|TRBJ2-2
TGTGCCAGCACCCCCGGGACTGTGAACACCGGGGAGCTGTTTTTT
CASTPGTVNTGELFF
>TRBV28|-|once|TRBJ1-1
TGTGCCAGCAGAGACCTAGGGGGGGGGACGAACACTGAAGCTTTCTTT
CASRDLGGGTNTEAFF
>TRBV5-4|-|few|TRBJ1-4
TGTGCCAGCAGCTGGTCGGTGTCAACTAATGAAAAACTGTTTTTT
CASSWSVSTNEKLFF
>TRBV9|-|-|TRBJ1-5
TGTGCCAGCAGCGTAGACGGGGGGATTAGTCAGCCCCAGCATTTT
CASSVDGGISQPQHF
>TRBV12-5|TRBD2|-|TRBJ2-2
TGTGCTAGCGGAAGCGGGGGGAGTCCCGGGGAGCTGTTTTTT
CASGSGGSPGELFF
>TRBV25-1|-|once|TRBJ2-6
TGTGCCAGCAGTGATGCCGGGACTGGGGCCAACGTCCTGACTTTC
CASSDAGTGANVLTF
>TRBV5-1|TRBD2|-|TRBJ2-3
TGCGCCAGCAGCTTGATACTAGCGGACACAGATACGCAGTATTTT
CASSLILADTDTQYF
>TRBV9|-|-|TRBJ2-1
TGTGCCAGCAGCGTAGAGGAGCGTAGTGAGCAGTTCTTC
CASSVEERSEQFF
>TRBV27|TRBD1|-|TRBJ2-7
TGTGCCAGCAGCCGACAGGGCGCAACCTACGAGCAGTACTTC
CASSRQGATYEQYF
>TRBV19|-|-|TRBJ2-7
TGTGCCAGTAGTATCCAGGTAGGCAGTTCCTACGAGCAGTACTTC
CASSIQVGSSYEQYF
>TRBV7-3|-|-|TRBJ1-1
TGTGCCAGCAGCTTATTTAAACAGGCCGTGAACACTGAAGCTTTCTTT
CASSLFKQAVNTEAFF
>TRBV5-1|TRBD1|-|TRBJ2-6
TGCGCCAGCAGCTTGTTGACAGGGGGCAGATCTGGGGCCAACGTCCTGACTTTC
CASSLLTGGRSGANVLTF
>TRBV23-1|-|-|TRBJ1-2
TGCGCCAGCAGTCGGGCCATAATTAACTATGGCTACACCTTC
CASSRAIINYGYTF
>TRBV28|-|-|TRBJ2-7
TGTGCCAGCAGTTTTAGTCCTATGACCTACGAGCAGTACTTC
CASSFSPMTYEQYF
>TRBV4-1|-|-|TRBJ2-5
TGCGCCAGCAGCCTCGGGACACCCGAGGGGACCCAGTACTTC
CASSLGTPEGTQYF
>TRBV28|TRBD2|-|TRBJ2-6
TGTGCCAGCAGTTTGGGGGGGGGCTCTGGGGCCAACGTCCTGACTTTC
CASSLGGGSGANVLTF
>TRBV2|-|-|TRBJ2-1
TGTGCCAGCAGTGAACACTCGGTTTACAATGAGCAGTTCTTC
CASSEHSVYNEQFF
>TRBV2|-|-|TRBJ2-7
TGTGCCAGCAGGCAGACTATGGAGGTGGGATACGAGCAGTACTTC
CASRQTMEVGYEQYF
>TRBV21-1|-|once|TRBJ2-7
TGTGCCAGCGCTAGGATGTACGAGCAGTACTTC
CASARMYEQYF
>TRBV29-1|-|-|TRBJ2-2
TGCAGCGTGAAAGGGGTCGTGATGGGAATCGCCGGGGAGCTGTTTTTT
CSVKGVVMGIAGELFF
>TRBV9|-|-|TRBJ2-3
TGTGCCAGCAGGGGCCGATCTAGCACAGATACGCAGTATTTT
CASRGRSSTDTQYF
>TRBV2|-|-|TRBJ2-3
TGTGCCAGCAGTGGTCTCGACACCGCAGATACGCAGTATTTT
CASSGLDTADTQYF
>TRBV7-8|TRBD1|-|TRBJ1-2
TGTGCCAGCAGCTACAGGGGCGGGAATGGCTACACCTTC
CASSYRGGNGYTF
>TRBV29-1|-|-|TRBJ2-1
TGCAGCGTTGGACGGAGCGGATCCTACAATGAGCAGTTCTTC
CSVGRSGSYNEQFF
>TRBV4-1|-|-|TRBJ2-1
TGCGCCAGCAGCCAAGTTGAGACTCGCCCATCGGGGAATGAGCAGTTCTTC
CASSQVETRPSGNEQFF
>TRBV7-7|TRBD2|-|TRBJ2-3
TGTGCCAGCAGCTTGGGACTAGCGAACCAGGGGGATACGCAGTATTTT
CASSLGLANQGDTQYF
>TRBV6-5|-|-|TRBJ1-4
TGTGCCAGCAGTTACTTAATCCAGGGGAAAAAGCTGTTTTTT
CASSYLIQGKKLFF
>TRBV7-9|-|-|TRBJ2-3
TGTGCCAGCAGCTTCCCGGACAGAACCACAGATACGCAGTATTTT
CASSFPDRTTDTQYF
>TRBV5-4|TRBD1|-|TRBJ1-5
TGTGCCAGCAGCTCAGGGACAGGGGACAGTCAGCCCCAGCATTTT
CASSSGTGDSQPQHF
>TRBV27|-|-|TRBJ2-1
TGTGCCAGCAGTTTGACACGGGAGCGAAGAAATGAGCAGTTCTTC
CASSLTRERRNEQFF